This T cell receptor beta chain was profiled in a study of blood T cell repertoires in COVID-19. Study background: Sites in the United States, Italy and Spain provided acute and convalescent COVID-19 samples. Sample material is recorded as cDNA or gDNA derived from T cells, B-cell-depleted T cells, or PBMCs.

Germline V gene lookup returns CDR1 SGHNT and CDR2 YYREEE (reference sequence). V lost 0 bases to trimming and J lost 4 bases, with 13 bases between them. The CDR3 runs 16 residues. Per the original data handling: Amplification with reference gene primers provided the estimates of nucleated cell counts. The table came from immunoSEQ multiplex PCR; TCRdb's copy has only in-frame clones and leaves some out. That table is the source of V, J and clone size, and D and trimming were worked out from the DNA. The table lists around 300,000 clones, 89% of them singletons. The TCR sequence derives from a man aged 45-65 years with acute or convalescent COVID-19. The sequenced sample was peripheral blood. The rearrangement links TRBV5-4 to TRBJ2-2; maybe TRBD2 (6 bases). CDR3 region: CASSLAQLGGTGELFF. The CDR3 DNA follows: TGTGCCAGCAGCTTGGCCCAATTGGGGGGCACCGGGGAGCTGTTTTTT. Looking up the rest from reference TRBV5-4 and TRBJ2-2 gives the full variable domain: ETGVTQSPTHLIKTRGQQVTLRCSSQSGHNTVSWYQQALGQGPQFIFQYYREEENGRGNFPPRFSGLQFPNYSSELNVNALELDDSALYLCASSLAQLGGTGELFFGEGSRLTVL.